This T cell receptor (beta chain) is drawn from a study of identical twins (dated by TCRdb to the mid-2010s). About the study as a whole: To test whether fetal clonotypes persist, the study used deep sequencing on TCR alpha and beta repertoires from monozygotic twins, unrelated adults of various ages, and cord blood. To rule out contamination, replicate twin experiments were performed at different times with different library preparation protocols.

Study-level results and caveats: Excess twin sharing in beta out-of-frame sequences was weaker because fewer shared sequences lowered the signal-to-noise ratio. Fewer insertions were carried by abundant cord blood beta clonotypes, a similar but weaker trend appeared in young adult naive repertoires, and no such trend appeared in memory repertoires. Because the same donors could not be followed over many years, the conclusions relied on cross-sectional statistical analysis. Invariant T cells such as MAIT and iNKT could partly confound zero-insertion analyses, although diverse VJ usage argued against such confounding for most clonotypes. Out-of-frame TCR alpha sequences shared between twins showed an excess of low generation-probability sequences compared with coincidental sharing between unrelated individuals. In monozygotic twins, recombination models systematically underestimated out-of-frame TCR alpha sharing, but the models matched the sharing seen between unrelated individuals.

This clonotype has just one count. Its recognized antigen is unknown. No qualities accompany the bases; no much larger clone lies one base away. Only healthy Caucasian donors were included. Library prep was done by 5' RACE. The reads were generated on an Illumina HiSeq 2000. A universal primer binding site was added through template switching, and the final cDNA carried a unique molecular identifier so that TCR cDNA molecules could be counted accurately. Specific primers in the conserved constant-segment region were used to synthesize first-strand cDNA for TCR alpha and beta chains. To control for contamination, every cDNA library was double barcoded, receiving both a SMART-Mk sample barcode and Illumina barcodes. Two successive PCR steps introduced TruSeq adapter sequences along with Illumina sample barcodes. The Illumina HiSeq platform was used with custom primers to sequence TCR alpha and beta cDNA libraries. Concerning the study's data processing: MiGEC processed the raw reads to extract unique molecular identifiers, while MiXCR was used to determine the CDR3 positions. For each individual, recombination models were inferred using an EM algorithm with the repgenHMM and IGoR tools. The tcR package in R was used for shared clonotype analysis, with sharing normalized by the product of cloneset sizes. Out-of-frame nonproductive sequences were analyzed to study raw recombination free of thymic and clonal selection effects. TCRdb trimmed public reads at Q25 via fastp, called clones via MiXCR and kept in-frame beta chains. Every CDR3 protein is listed once, alongside the most common genes and DNA of its rows. Here the V and J calls rest on TCRdb's processing, not on the authors' analysis. In all, the sample holds 1.5 million to 2 million distinct CDR3 sequences, and 32% of those were seen once. Over 0.25% of the sample rests with the top ten.

The sequenced sample consisted of cord blood. The origin of this receptor is a newborn girl in good health.

The bases are TGTGCCAGCAGCTTATCTAGCGGGGGGGCCTCGGCCTACGAGCAGTACTTC. Translated, it reads CASSLSSGGASAYEQYF. The chain employs TRBV7-2 and TRBJ2-7; 12 junctional bases match TRBD2. The germline V gene encodes CDR1 SGHTA and CDR2 FQGNSA. V trim: 2 bases; J trim: 2 bases; unmatched bases: 7. The CDR3 runs 17 amino acids, cysteine and phenylalanine included. The DNA shown is the 51-base CDR3, in frame from base 1.